This T cell receptor (beta chain) was retrieved from a study of T cell changes during pregnancy in multiple sclerosis. Measured with immunoSEQ multiplex PCR; TCRdb has only the in-frame clones, and not every one. This table has more than 45,000 clones, approximately 92% appearing once. Germline values: CDR1 SNHLY, CDR2 FYNNEI. The V end was cut by 4 bases, the J end by 1 base, with 14 bases between. The CDR3 consists of 16 residues. The sample was CD4+ T cells from peripheral blood mononuclear cells, taken after pregnancy. The J gene is TRBJ1-3, the V gene TRBV2; D call uncertain. The source of this sequence is a female donor with multiple sclerosis, enrolled in a pregnancy study. CDR3 nucleotides: TGTGCCAGCAGTGGGCCCCGACATCAGTCTGGAAACACCATATATTTT. Translation gives CASSGPRHQSGNTIYF.